This is a list of T cell receptor beta chains from one sample in a study of shared T cell receptors in the human thymus. This table comes from immunoSEQ multiplex PCR, and its TCRdb copy is limited to in-frame clones, with some not included. The repertoire has about 380,000 clones, just under 95% of them found once; the top ten carry roughly 0.02%. Sequencing was performed on thymocytes. These receptors were obtained from a human donor. Both conserved end residues are part of each CDR3. The D gene is left open where the match is weak. Clone size is shown for a subset of rows, as once, few, many or a class of expanded clone.

j_call v_call clone_size d_call cdr3_aa cdr3_nt
TRBJ2-6 TRBV5-1 NA TRBD2 CASSPPGLAGESSGANVLTF TGCGCCAGCAGCCCGCCGGGACTAGCGGGGGAGAGCTCTGGGGCCAACGTCCTGACTTTC
TRBJ1-5 TRBV6-5 NA NA CASRLLPQQAQHF TGTGCCAGCCGATTATTACCGCAGCAGGCCCAGCATTTT
TRBJ1-4 TRBV11-2 NA NA CASSLKATGGEKLFF TGTGCCAGCAGCTTGAAGGCGACAGGAGGCGAAAAACTGTTTTTT
TRBJ2-7 TRBV10-3 NA TRBD2 CAILPGLAGSYEQYF TGTGCCATTCTTCCGGGACTAGCGGGGTCCTACGAGCAGTACTTC
TRBJ2-1 TRBV19 NA NA CASSFKSGPINNEQFF TGTGCCAGTAGCTTTAAAAGCGGGCCTATTAACAATGAGCAGTTCTTC
TRBJ2-1 TRBV25-1 NA NA CASSEMGGQYNEQFF TGTGCCAGCAGTGAAATGGGCGGACAGTACAATGAGCAGTTCTTC
TRBJ2-1 TRBV9 NA NA CASSVGTPSPCSEQFF TGTGCCAGCAGCGTAGGAACTCCCTCCCCCTGCAGTGAGCAGTTCTTC
TRBJ2-3 TRBV29-1 once NA CSVVGVAGTDTQYF TGCAGCGTTGTAGGAGTAGCGGGCACAGATACGCAGTATTTT
TRBJ1-6 TRBV4-1 once NA CASSQATFSYNSPLHF TGCGCCAGCAGCCAAGCTACTTTCTCCTATAATTCACCCCTCCACTTT
TRBJ2-5 TRBV28 NA TRBD1 CASGQGPQETQYF TGTGCCTCCGGACAGGGCCCCCAAGAGACCCAGTACTTC
TRBJ2-5 TRBV5-1 NA NA CASSFGERWNEETQYF TGCGCCAGCAGCTTTGGGGAGCGGTGGAACGAAGAGACCCAGTACTTC
TRBJ2-1 TRBV2 once NA CASSEMVCIPRQKANNEQFF TGTGCCAGCAGTGAAATGGTGTGTATCCCTCGGCAGAAGGCCAACAATGAGCAGTTCTTC
TRBJ2-3 TRBV5-1 NA NA CASSLPAGLDTQYF TGCGCCAGCAGCCTCCCGGCGGGTCTAGATACGCAGTATTTT
TRBJ2-7 TRBV5-4 NA NA CASSLVRAGSYEQYF TGTGCCAGCAGCTTGGTCCGGGCGGGCTCCTACGAGCAGTACTTC
TRBJ2-3 TRBV4-3 NA TRBD2 CASTQGRLAGDTQYF TGCGCCAGCACCCAGGGGAGACTAGCGGGAGATACGCAGTATTTT
TRBJ2-5 TRBV28 NA NA CASSLWVGQLKETQYF TGTGCCAGCAGTTTATGGGTTGGACAGCTTAAAGAGACCCAGTACTTC
TRBJ2-2 TRBV27 NA TRBD1 CASSGDRADTGELFF TGTGCCAGCAGTGGGGACAGGGCCGACACCGGGGAGCTGTTTTTT
TRBJ2-1 TRBV19 NA NA CASMGDPLRENEQFF TGTGCCAGTATGGGGGACCCTCTTCGAGAAAATGAGCAGTTCTTC
TRBJ2-1 TRBV25-1 few NA CATALALRGNEQFF TGTGCCACCGCACTAGCCCTAAGGGGGAATGAGCAGTTCTTC
TRBJ2-4 TRBV19 NA NA CASSINGYIQYF TGTGCCAGTAGTATTAATGGGTACATTCAGTACTTC
TRBJ1-2 TRBV10-3 NA NA CAISEVGKGYTF TGTGCCATCAGTGAGGTTGGAAAAGGCTACACCTTC
TRBJ2-3 TRBV28 NA NA CASSRESTDTQYF TGTGCCAGCAGTCGGGAGAGCACAGATACGCAGTATTTT
TRBJ2-6 TRBV19 NA NA CASSWAPRVPEPGANVLTF TGTGCCAGTAGTTGGGCCCCTAGGGTGCCTGAGCCTGGGGCCAACGTCCTGACTTTC
TRBJ2-3 TRBV30 NA NA CAAIPGQVSTDTQYF TGTGCCGCAATACCCGGGCAGGTTAGCACAGATACGCAGTATTTT
TRBJ1-2 TRBV28 NA NA CASSQGFTGYTF TGTGCCAGCAGTCAGGGGTTTACTGGCTACACCTTC
TRBJ2-3 TRBV28 NA NA CASSSYRGTDTQYF TGTGCCAGCAGTTCTTACAGGGGCACAGATACGCAGTATTTT
TRBJ2-7 TRBV7-2 NA NA CASSLESYEQYF TGTGCCAGCAGCTTAGAGAGCTACGAGCAGTACTTC